This T cell receptor (beta chain) came from a study of a mutant IDH1 vaccine in newly diagnosed glioma. Whole-study context: Sex among treated patients split around 60% male, roughly 40% female; mean age was approximately 40 years. Beforehand, treatment had been radiotherapy, temozolomide, or both; the majority received both. Study-wide results and caveats: Evidence of vaccine-induced immune responses was documented in approximately 93% of patients.

A single count supports this clone. Antigen specificity is unknown. The sample's time point: baseline, week 1 (first vaccination visit). Treatment indicated: pre-vaccination baseline after standard-of-care therapy. Patients carried new grade 3 or 4 IDH1-mutant astrocytomas lacking nuclear ATRX. This table comes from immunoSEQ multiplex PCR, and its TCRdb copy is limited to in-frame clones, with some not included. The sample lists tens of thousands of clones, more than 85% occurring once. CDR3 length: 15 amino acids. Trimming pared 4 bases from V and 5 bases from J, leaving 14 bases between. Per the germline V gene, CDR1 is MNHNY and CDR2 is SVGAGI (reference sequence).

This chain uses TRBV6-6 with TRBJ2-2; D is undetermined. The input for sequencing was PBMCs, taken from a glioma patient treated with radiotherapy, temozolomide or both. The receptor was isolated from a man aged 50 to 59 with glioma. This CDR3 reads CASSSPQLGTGELFF. The DNA for the CDR3 is TGTGCCAGCAGTTCGCCCCAGTTGGGAACCGGGGAGCTGTTTTTT.